This T cell receptor beta chain was captured in a study of blood T cell repertoires in COVID-19. Study at large: Sample material is recorded as cDNA or gDNA derived from T cells, B-cell-depleted T cells, or PBMCs.

Study processing details: Cell counts per sample came from amplifying reference gene primers. Sequencing was performed with immunoSEQ multiplex PCR; in TCRdb, only in-frame clones are kept and a portion is missing. The V and J calls and clone size are taken from that table; D and trimming were inferred from the DNA. The table shows over 200,000 clones, with around 82% occurring only once. The CDR3 extends over 13 amino acids. Trimming removed 6 bases from V and 6 bases from J, with 12 bases in between. Germline CDR1 SNHLY, CDR2 FYNNEI. The TCR originated in a woman aged 40 to 50 with acute or convalescent COVID-19. The specimen was peripheral blood. The chain joins TRBV2 to TRBJ1-5; a weak D match, TRBD1 (6 bases). This chain's CDR3 is CASRIQGSQPQHF. CDR3 coding DNA: TGTGCCAGCAGGATCCAGGGGAGTCAGCCCCAGCATTTT. The entire variable domain, with the rest obtained from reference TRBV2 and TRBJ1-5, is as follows: EPEVTQTPSHQVTQMGQEVILRCVPISNHLYFYWYRQILGQKVEFLVSFYNNEISEKSEIFDDQFSVERPDGSNFTLKIRSTKLEDSAMYFCASRIQGSQPQHFGDGTRLSIL.